This paragraph covers one T cell receptor (beta chain) sequence. The antigen is not known. The data stem from a study of Graves' ophthalmopathy and Graves' hyperthyroidism. Study-wide results and limits: Ophthalmopathy progression cases were predicted by the model with about 70% sensitivity and less than 85% specificity. Blood also carried most expanded thyroid clonotypes exceeding 0.001 frequency.

Other autoimmune disease, uncontrolled infection, pregnancy and lactation led to exclusion. V was shortened by 6 bases and J by 2 bases, with 11 bases between the two germline ends. CDR3 length: 14 residues. CDR1 and CDR2 (germline): SGHTA, FQGNSA. TCR beta CDR3 regions were amplified from RNA transcripts. HTBI primers primed a first-round RT-PCR, and a second-round multiplex PCR followed. TCRdb recomputed calls from the multiplex PCR reads with MiXCR, one row per CDR3 protein. The table includes around 1.1 million distinct CDR3 sequences, 36% detected once. The specimen sequenced was peripheral blood or thyroid tissue (not recorded which). The chain is built from TRBV7-2 and TRBJ1-3, with D tentatively TRBD1 (5 bases). The TCR originated in an adult man with Graves' hyperthyroidism. This chain's CDR3 is CASSQGFAGNTIYF. The CDR3 bases are TGTGCCAGCAGTCAGGGTTTCGCTGGAAACACCATATATTTT.